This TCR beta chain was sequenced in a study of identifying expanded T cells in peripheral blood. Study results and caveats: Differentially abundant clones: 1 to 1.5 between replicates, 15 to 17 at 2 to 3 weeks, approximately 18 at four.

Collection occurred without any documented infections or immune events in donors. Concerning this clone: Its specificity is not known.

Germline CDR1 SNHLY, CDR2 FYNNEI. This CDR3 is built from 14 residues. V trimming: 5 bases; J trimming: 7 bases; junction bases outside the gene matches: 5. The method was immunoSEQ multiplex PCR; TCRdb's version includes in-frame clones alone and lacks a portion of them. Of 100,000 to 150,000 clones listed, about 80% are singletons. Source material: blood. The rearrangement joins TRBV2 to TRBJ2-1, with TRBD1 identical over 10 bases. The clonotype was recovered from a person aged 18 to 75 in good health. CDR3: CASSWDRGRNEQFF. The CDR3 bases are TGTGCCAGCAGTTGGGACAGGGGAAGAAATGAGCAGTTCTTC. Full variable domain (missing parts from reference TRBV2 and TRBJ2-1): EPEVTQTPSHQVTQMGQEVILRCVPISNHLYFYWYRQILGQKVEFLVSFYNNEISEKSEIFDDQFSVERPDGSNFTLKIRSTKLEDSAMYFCASSWDRGRNEQFFGPGTRLTVL.